Below are 18 T cell receptor beta chains sequenced from a single sample in a study of T-cell reconstitution after alpha-beta-depleted transplantation in children. The TCRbeta library incorporated unique molecular identifiers. TCRdb re-called the PCR reads with MiXCR, one entry per CDR3 protein. The sample records 450,000 to 600,000 distinct CDR3 sequences, 10% being singletons. The starting material was PBMCs, obtained before TCRalphabeta/CD19-depleted stem cell transplant. The receptors here all came from a child aged 2-15 years with inherited bone marrow failure, due to receive a stem cell transplant.

This clonotype was detected ten times or more. The chain uses TRBV28 and TRBJ1-5; weak D call: TRBD1 (6 bases). This CDR3 is built from 16 residues. CDR1 MDHEN and CDR2 SYDVKM come from the germline V gene. V was trimmed by 6 bases and J by 0 bases, leaving 15 bases between them. The CDR3 nucleotides read TGTGCCAGCAGACCACGCGACAGGTATAGCAATCAGCCCCAGCATTTT. This translates into CASRPRDRYSNQPQHF.

This clonotype came up many times. This sequence joins TRBV9 and TRBJ2-2; TRBD1 or TRBD2 may be the D gene (5 bases each). The CDR3 totals 15 residues. From germline, CDR1 is SGDLS and CDR2 YYNGEE. Trimming took 7 bases from V and 5 from J, leaving 18 bases between them. The CDR3 coding sequence is TGTGCCAGCTCCGCCCGGGACGGAGGAACCGGGGAGCTGTTTTTT. Protein product: CASSARDGGTGELFF.

This clonotype showed up many times. The chain uses TRBV12-3 or TRBV12-4 and TRBJ1-5, with TRBD1 as a possible D gene (5 bases). V was trimmed by 6 bases and J by 5 bases, leaving 17 bases between them. CDR3 length: 15 residues. This chain's CDR3 is CASRGEQAGHQPQHF. The CDR3 nucleotides read TGTGCCAGCAGGGGGGAACAGGCAGGCCATCAGCCCCAGCATTTT.

This clonotype was observed many times. The rearrangement uses TRBV27 and TRBJ2-1; weak D call: TRBD2 (6 bases). This CDR3 spans 16 amino acids. Per the germline V gene, CDR1 is MNHEY and CDR2 is SMNVEV (reference sequence). Trimming left V 1 base short and J 8 bases short, with 18 bases between. This CDR3 is CASSLFARETFYEQFF. Here the CDR3 DNA reads TGTGCCAGCAGTTTATTTGCCCGGGAGACCTTCTATGAGCAGTTCTTC.

In this sample, this clonotype turned up many times. The V gene is TRBV6-5, the J gene TRBJ1-4, with D maybe TRBD1 (5 bases). Per the germline V gene, CDR1 is MNHEY and CDR2 is SVGAGI. V gave up 2 bases and J gave up 8 bases, with 9 bases separating them. The CDR3 extends over 13 amino acids. CDR3: CASSYLDTEKLFF. The CDR3 nucleotides read TGTGCCAGCAGTTACCTGGACACAGAAAAACTGTTTTTT.

The rearrangement uses TRBV5-4 and TRBJ2-5, with no clear D. CDR3 length equals 15 residues. Germline CDR1 and CDR2: SGHNT and YYREEE (reference sequence). V shed 2 bases and J shed 4 bases, with 15 bases lying between them. CDR3 sequence (DNA): TGTGCCAGCAGCTTTCGTTTGGCAGCTTCAGAGACCCAGTACTTC. This codes for CASSFRLAASETQYF.

This clonotype has ten or more counts. CDR3 sequence: CASTLRALGDTQYF. The CDR3 nucleotides read TGTGCCAGCACCCTAAGGGCCCTGGGAGATACGCAGTATTTT. The chain joins TRBV28 to TRBJ2-3; D gene uncertain. The germline gives CDR1 MDHEN, CDR2 SYDVKM. This CDR3 is built from 14 residues. Between the trimmed V and J ends, which lost 7 bases and 5 bases, there was a span of 16 bases.

This clonotype showed up many times. This sequence joins TRBV4-3 and TRBJ2-7; D remains unclear. The V and J ends lost 1 base and 1 base respectively, with 11 bases between them. The CDR3 spans 15 residues. Germline V gives CDR1 LGHNA, CDR2 YSLEER. This CDR3 is CASSQVHHASYEQYF. The CDR3 coding sequence is TGCGCCAGCAGCCAAGTGCATCACGCATCCTACGAGCAGTACTTC.

This clonotype occurred many times. The chain is built from TRBV7-2 and TRBJ2-2; no reliable D call. The V gene lost 4 bases and the J gene lost 1 base, with 10 bases spanning the gap. The CDR3 loop spans 15 amino acids. CDR1 is SGHTA, CDR2 FQGNSA, per germline. The CDR3 protein is CASSSRTKNTGELFF. The CDR3 DNA follows: TGTGCCAGCAGCTCCCGAACTAAGAACACCGGGGAGCTGTTTTTT.

The rearrangement joins TRBV4-2 to TRBJ2-1, with a tentative D call TRBD2 (5 bases). Germline CDR1 LGHNA, CDR2 YNFKEQ. V lost 3 bases to trimming and J lost 9 bases, with 18 bases between them. The CDR3 is 15 amino acids. CDR3 sequence reads: CASSHYLIAGPEQFF. The CDR3, as DNA: TGTGCCAGCAGCCACTACTTGATCGCGGGCCCTGAGCAGTTCTTC.

This clonotype showed up many times. The V call is TRBV9, the J call TRBJ2-1, with D perhaps matching TRBD1 (6 bases). Germline V gene sequence: CDR1 SGDLS, CDR2 YYNGEE. CDR3 size: 16 residues. V lost 2 bases and J lost 8, with 20 bases in between. As DNA, the CDR3 is TGTGCCAGCAGCGTGTTTACAGGGACCACCTTGGATGAGCAGTTCTTC. The encoded protein is CASSVFTGTTLDEQFF.

This clonotype was seen many times. The genes are TRBV18 and TRBJ1-2; perhaps TRBD1 as D (5 bases). The CDR3 runs to 15 residues. V gave up 0 bases and J gave up 3 bases, with 11 bases separating them. Germline assignment: CDR1 KGHSH and CDR2 LQKENI. The DNA for the CDR3 is TGTGCCAGCTCACCACCTAGCCGGGGGGACTATGGCTACACCTTC. The encoded protein is CASSPPSRGDYGYTF.

The genes are TRBV5-4 and TRBJ2-5; 8 bases are shared with TRBD1. J was trimmed by 0 bases and V by 2 bases; bases with no gene match: 9. The CDR3 is made up of 17 amino acids. CDR1 and CDR2 from the germline V gene are SGHNT and YYREEE (reference sequence). This CDR3 reads CASSLTGTGRYQETQYF. Here the CDR3 DNA reads TGTGCCAGCAGCTTAACCGGGACAGGACGCTACCAAGAGACCCAGTACTTC.

This clonotype showed up many times. V usage is TRBV29-1 and J usage is TRBJ2-5; the D call may be TRBD1 or TRBD2 (5 bases each). This CDR3 has 13 residues. The germline V and J ends were trimmed by 3 bases and 1 base, with 9 bases remaining between them. The germline CDR1 and CDR2 sequences are SQVTM and ANQGSEA. CDR3 nucleotides: TGCAGCGTTGAGCAGGGAGCCCAAGAGACCCAGTACTTC. Translating it yields CSVEQGAQETQYF.

At least ten counts were recorded for this clonotype. The rearrangement joins TRBV7-8 to TRBJ2-3; 8 nucleotides match TRBD2. J gave up 3 bases and V 5 bases, and 10 bases lay outside the gene matches. Germline values: CDR1 SGHVS, CDR2 FQNEAQ. This CDR3 comprises 16 residues. The CDR3 region has the DNA TGTGCCAGCAGCCCTCTTAGCGGGATGAATACAGATACGCAGTATTTT. This gives the protein CASSPLSGMNTDTQYF.

The table lists this clonotype with a few counts. This rearrangement joins TRBV19 to TRBJ2-7; 8 positions agree with TRBD2. Trimming cost V 6 bases and J 5 bases; bases outside gene matches: 9. The CDR3 spans 14 residues. CDR1 is LNHDA, CDR2 SQIVND, per germline (reference sequence). CDR3 residues: CASSKAGDLDEQYF. The CDR3 DNA reads as TGTGCCAGTAGCAAAGCGGGAGACCTGGACGAGCAGTACTTC.

This clonotype occurred many times. The V and J genes are TRBV6-2 or TRBV6-3 and TRBJ2-7; a possible D gene is TRBD2 (6 bases). Trimming cost V 8 bases and J 3 bases, with 20 bases left between them. The CDR3 loop spans 15 amino acids. CDR1 MNHEY and CDR2 SVGEGT come from the germline V gene. The CDR3 nucleotides are TGTGCCAGCTCTAAAACTAGCACCATTTTCTACGAGCAGTACTTC. Translation gives CASSKTSTIFYEQYF.

This clonotype came up many times. CDR3 in DNA: TGTGCCAGCAGTGTCGGGGGAGGACAGCCCCAGCATTTT. Translated, it gives CASSVGGGQPQHF. The chain employs TRBV2 and TRBJ1-5, with D perhaps matching TRBD1 (5 bases). The V gene lost 4 bases and the J gene lost 7 bases, with 11 bases spanning the gap. Germline V gene lookup returns CDR1 SNHLY and CDR2 FYNNEI. The CDR3 consists of 13 residues.